A single sample is the source of the 28 T cell receptor beta chains below, sequenced in a study of T-cell reconstitution after alpha-beta-depleted transplantation in children. Researchers prepared the TCRbeta library using unique molecular identifiers, the study reports. TCRdb re-derived calls from the PCR reads in MiXCR, one entry per CDR3 protein. Seen here are fewer than 550,000 distinct CDR3 sequences, roughly an eighth observed once, and the top ten hold 14%. The specimen was PBMCs, mostly from graft donor cells, collected 180 days after TCRalphabeta/CD19-depleted stem cell transplant. Receptors originate from a female patient aged 2-15 years who had a stem cell transplant for aplastic anemia, so the T cells may come from the graft donor.

This clonotype was seen a handful of times. The V and J genes are TRBV25-1 and TRBJ1-1; D is uncertain. This CDR3 has 13 residues. Germline values: CDR1 MGHDK, CDR2 SYGVNS. Trimming took off 4 bases at V and 2 bases at J, with 8 bases between the two ends. The CDR3 spells CASSVPPNTEAFF. CDR3 sequence (DNA): TGTGCCAGCAGTGTGCCCCCTAACACTGAAGCTTTCTTT. The entire variable domain, with the rest obtained from reference TRBV25-1 and TRBJ1-1, is as follows: EADIYQTPRYLVIGTGKKITLECSQTMGHDKMYWYQQDPGMELHLIHYSYGVNSTEKGDLSSESTVSRIRTEHFPLTLESARPSHTSQYLCASSVPPNTEAFFGQGTRLTVV.

In this sample, this clonotype turned up a few times. The chain couples TRBV29-1 to TRBJ2-1; TRBD1 matches at 8 bases. After removal of 5 bases from V and 2 bases from J, the junction contained 8 bases not matched to a gene. The CDR3 loop spans 15 amino acids. Germline-derived CDR1 and CDR2 are SQVTM and ANQGSEA. The CDR3 DNA reads as TGCAGCGTTACCGTACAGGGGGTCACCTACAATGAGCAGTTCTTC. Encoded protein: CSVTVQGVTYNEQFF.

The chain combines TRBV20-1 with TRBJ2-1; D might be TRBD1 (5 bases). CDR1 and CDR2 from the germline V gene are DFQATT and SNEGSKA (reference sequence). The ends were cut back, 0 bases at V and 0 bases at J, with 15 bases in the middle. The CDR3 consists of 17 residues. CDR3 DNA sequence: TGCAGTGCTAGAGATGGGGCCGAGGCTACCTCCTACAATGAGCAGTTCTTC. As protein: CSARDGAEATSYNEQFF.

This clonotype was counted only a few times. The V and J genes are TRBV28 and TRBJ2-6; tentatively, D is TRBD1 (6 bases). V lost 5 bases to trimming and J lost 0 bases, with 14 bases between them. The CDR3 length is 17 residues. Germline V gene sequence: CDR1 MDHEN, CDR2 SYDVKM. DNA for the CDR3: TGTGCCAGCAGTCCCCCACAGGGAAACTCTGGGGCCAACGTCCTGACTTTC. This translates into CASSPPQGNSGANVLTF.

This clonotype was detected ten times or more. The chain uses TRBV12-3 or TRBV12-4 and TRBJ2-3, with D possibly being TRBD1 (5 bases). Trimming shortened V by 1 base and J by 2 bases, and 10 bases separated the two germline ends. CDR3 length: 15 residues. The DNA of the CDR3 is TGTGCCAGCAGTTTAGTTCCGACAGTCACAGATACGCAGTATTTT. This encodes CASSLVPTVTDTQYF.

The genes are TRBV11-2 and TRBJ2-1, with TRBD1 identical over 7 bases. The CDR3 has 15 residues. The germline V gene encodes CDR1 SGHAT and CDR2 FQNNGV. Losses at the gene ends were 8 bases for V and 7 bases for J; bases not matched to a gene: 14. The CDR3 loop is CASRPLKGARNEQFF. CDR3 nucleotide sequence: TGTGCCAGCCGCCCCTTAAAGGGGGCACGAAATGAGCAGTTCTTC.

This clonotype was recorded many times. CDR3 loop: CASTSDPGQLNEKLFF. In DNA, the CDR3 is TGTGCCAGCACCTCAGATCCGGGACAGCTTAATGAAAAACTGTTTTTT. V usage is TRBV12-3 or TRBV12-4 and J usage is TRBJ1-4, with 7 bases matching TRBD1. The CDR3 extends over 16 amino acids. Trimming took 7 bases from V and 4 from J; bases not matched to a gene: 12.

This clonotype was seen only a few times. This chain connects TRBV27 to TRBJ2-4; TRBD1 matches 8 bases. J was trimmed by 7 bases and V by 3 bases; bases with no gene match: 11. This CDR3 region has 16 residues. CDR1 is MNHEY and CDR2 is SMNVEV in the germline V gene (reference sequence). This CDR3 reads CASSFLGQDLGNIQYF. The CDR3 DNA reads TGTGCCAGCAGTTTTTTGGGACAGGATTTAGGGAACATTCAGTACTTC.

This clonotype was observed a handful of times. J is TRBJ2-1 and V is TRBV4-1; no firm D call. V was pared by 0 bases and J by 7 bases, with 10 bases between. Germline V CDR1 and CDR2: MGHRA, YSYEKL. The CDR3 spans 14 residues. The chain's CDR3 is CASSQDPTINEQFF. In DNA form, the CDR3 reads TGCGCCAGCAGCCAAGATCCCACTATTAATGAGCAGTTCTTC.

The rearrangement links TRBV7-2 to TRBJ2-7; TRBD1 might be the D (5 bases). Germline V gene lookup returns CDR1 SGHTA and CDR2 FQGNSA. This CDR3 region has 15 residues. CDR3 coding DNA: TGTGCCGGCAGCTTAGGTTACAGGCTTTCCTACGAGCAGTACGTC. It specifies CAGSLGYRLSYEQYV.

This clonotype was found a few times. The rearrangement links TRBV20-1 to TRBJ1-1, with D possibly TRBD1 on 6 matching bases. Germline V CDR1 and CDR2: DFQATT, SNEGSKA (reference sequence). The CDR3 runs to 16 residues. The CDR3 reads CRASQGREWSNTEAFF. In DNA form, the CDR3 reads TGCAGGGCTTCACAGGGTCGTGAGTGGTCGAACACTGAAGCTTTCTTT.

This clonotype has only a few counts. The genes are TRBV27 and TRBJ2-3, with D perhaps matching TRBD1 (9 bases). The CDR3 sequence is 15 residues long. CDR1 MNHEY and CDR2 SMNVEV come from the germline V gene (reference sequence). Trimming took 6 bases from V and 6 from J, leaving 19 bases between them. The CDR3 loop reads CASSNRGREVDTQYF. The CDR3 DNA follows: TGTGCCAGCAGCAACAGGGGGCGGGAGGTGGATACGCAGTATTTT.

The rearrangement links TRBV28 to TRBJ1-2, with a weak D call TRBD1 (6 bases). Germline values: CDR1 MDHEN, CDR2 SYDVKM. V gave up 4 bases and J gave up 4 bases, with 10 bases separating them. This CDR3 is built from 13 residues. Here the CDR3 reads CASSSGQFYGYTF. The CDR3 DNA is TGTGCCAGCAGTTCCGGACAGTTCTATGGCTACACCTTC.

A few counts support this clonotype. This chain joins TRBV6-1 and TRBJ2-7, with 8 bases fitting TRBD1. The CDR3 is 16 residues long. V lost 6 bases, J lost 2 bases, and 12 bases stayed unmatched. Germline V gene data show CDR1 as MNHNS and CDR2 as SASEGT. The CDR3 sequence: CASSFNQGALTYEQYF. CDR3 coding DNA: TGTGCCAGCAGCTTTAACCAGGGGGCGCTGACCTACGAGCAGTACTTC.

The CDR3 here is CASRRWDRANTEAFF. In DNA form, the CDR3 reads TGTGCCAGCAGGCGCTGGGACAGGGCGAACACTGAAGCTTTCTTT. The chain links TRBV28 to TRBJ1-1; the match to TRBD1 covers 9 bases. Germline V gives CDR1 MDHEN, CDR2 SYDVKM. This CDR3 is 15 amino acids long. Trimming took 6 bases from V and 1 from J; bases not matched to a gene: 6.

The V call is TRBV7-2, the J call TRBJ2-1, with 10 bases lining up with TRBD2. V trimming: 5 bases; J trimming: 0 bases; junction bases outside the gene matches: 7. Germline assignment: CDR1 SGHTA and CDR2 FQGNSA. This CDR3 is 17 amino acids long. The CDR3 spells CASSLRLAGPSYNEQFF. CDR3 in DNA: TGTGCCAGCAGCCTACGACTAGCGGGTCCCTCCTACAATGAGCAGTTCTTC.

The chain recombines TRBV7-8 with TRBJ2-1; D is undetermined. Germline V gene sequence: CDR1 SGHVS, CDR2 FQNEAQ. The CDR3 loop spans 17 amino acids. Trimming removed 5 bases at V and 0 bases at J, with 17 bases between. CDR3 sequence: CASSPKQRLSSYNEQFF. The DNA of the CDR3 is TGTGCCAGCAGCCCAAAGCAGCGCCTGAGCTCCTACAATGAGCAGTTCTTC.

This clonotype was counted ten times or more. The gene calls are TRBV12-3 or TRBV12-4 and TRBJ1-5; D uncertain. The CDR3 covers 12 residues. Trimming pared 3 bases from V and 4 bases from J, leaving 4 bases between. CDR3 nucleotides: TGTGCCAGCAGTTTCATTAATCAGCCCCAGCATTTT. Translation: CASSFINQPQHF.

The rearrangement uses TRBV9 and TRBJ2-3, with TRBD2 identical over 8 bases. CDR3 size: 15 residues. CDR1 and CDR2 (germline): SGDLS, YYNGEE. V gave up 0 bases and J gave up 5 bases; unmatched junction bases: 5. The CDR3 here is CASSVAIAGGDTQYF. CDR3 in DNA: TGTGCCAGCAGCGTAGCGATTGCGGGAGGAGATACGCAGTATTTT.

There are many counts of this clonotype. The gene calls are TRBV29-1 and TRBJ2-3, with 8 bases identical to TRBD1. This CDR3 is 14 amino acids long. From germline, CDR1 is SQVTM and CDR2 ANQGSEA. V shed 6 bases, J shed 5 bases, and the junction held 10 bases outside the gene matches. The CDR3 coding sequence is TGCAGCGTGGCGGGACAGGCGTACCAAGATACGCAGTATTTT. This encodes CSVAGQAYQDTQYF.

The chain carries TRBV15 and TRBJ2-3; D ambiguous. Deletions cut 2 bases from V and 5 bases from J, with 14 bases between. The germline CDR1 and CDR2 sequences are LNHNV and YYDKDF (reference sequence). This CDR3 has 15 residues. CDR3 in DNA: TGTGCCACCAGCAGATCTAACCAACACGGAGATACGCAGTATTTT. Protein sequence: CATSRSNQHGDTQYF. The full variable domain, completed using reference TRBV15 and TRBJ2-3, is DAMVIQNPRYQVTQFGKPVTLSCSQTLNHNVMYWYQQKSSQAPKLLFHYYDKDFNNEADTPDNFQSRRPNTSFCFLDIRSPGLGDTAMYLCATSRSNQHGDTQYFGPGTRLTVL.

This clonotype was detected only a few times. This chain uses TRBV7-2 with TRBJ2-7; 8 bases fit TRBD2. The CDR3 is made up of 14 amino acids. Germline CDR1 SGHTA, CDR2 FQGNSA. The V and J ends lost 5 bases and 3 bases, in that order; junction bases with no gene match: 6. The CDR3 DNA reads TGTGCCAGCAGCCCGGGACTAGTGGACTACGAGCAGTACTTC. Translated, it gives CASSPGLVDYEQYF.

J is TRBJ1-3 and V is TRBV5-8; D gene ambiguous. Trimming removed 6 bases at V and 4 bases at J, with 11 bases between. Germline V gene sequence: CDR1 SGHTS, CDR2 YDEGEE. The CDR3 runs 13 residues. CDR3 sequence (DNA): TGTGCCAGCACCCCTCTGACCGGAAACACCATATATTTT. Its protein product is CASTPLTGNTIYF.

The chain employs TRBV6-2 or TRBV6-3 and TRBJ2-7; 9 bases are a match to TRBD1. This CDR3 is 13 amino acids long. The junction had 9 bases not matched to a gene; V was cut back by 8 bases and J by 7 bases. The germline V gene has CDR1 MNHEY and CDR2 SVGEGT. CDR3 region: CASGPRQGVEQYV. The CDR3 nucleotides read TGTGCCAGCGGTCCTCGACAGGGGGTTGAGCAGTACGTC.

This clonotype was observed a handful of times. The rearrangement joins TRBV6-5 to TRBJ2-3; a possible D gene is TRBD1 (5 bases). Germline V gives CDR1 MNHEY, CDR2 SVGAGI. The germline V and J ends were trimmed by 2 bases and 4 bases, with 10 bases remaining between them. This CDR3 is 14 amino acids long. CDR3 nucleotides: TGTGCCAGCAGTTACGGCAGGGTCTCAGATACGCAGTATTTT. Amino acid sequence: CASSYGRVSDTQYF.

This chain connects TRBV28 to TRBJ2-4; 9 nucleotides agree with TRBD1. Trimming removed 1 base from V and 3 bases from J; junction bases left unmatched: 10. This CDR3 is 18 amino acids long. Per germline, CDR1 MDHEN and CDR2 SYDVKM. The CDR3, as DNA: TGTGCCAGCAGTTTATATAGACAACAGGGGGCAGGCAAAAACATTCAGTACTTC. This translates into CASSLYRQQGAGKNIQYF.

In this sample, this clonotype turned up many times. The rearrangement uses TRBV21-1 and TRBJ1-1; the table's D call, TRBD1, was not checked against the DNA. TRBV21-1 is recorded as a pseudogene. The CDR3 totals 17 residues. CDR3 sequence: CASSKRGCRVMNTEAFF. CDR3 DNA: TGTGCCAGCAGCAAACGGGGGTGCCGGGTCATGAACACTGAAGCTTTCTTT.

This clonotype was counted only a few times. CDR3 sequence reads: CSVQGPGTDTQYF. CDR3 nucleotide sequence: TGCAGTGTCCAGGGCCCTGGCACAGATACGCAGTATTTT. This chain joins TRBV20-1 and TRBJ2-3; D might be TRBD1 (5 bases). Germline V gene data show CDR1 as DFQATT and CDR2 as SNEGSKA (reference sequence). V was shortened by 7 bases and J by 1 base, with 12 bases between the two germline ends. There are 13 residues in the CDR3.